This T cell receptor beta chain emerged from a study of cytomegalovirus exposure and HLA in healthy donors. General study results and limits: Usually a TCR sequence was rare, but some public TCRs were found in many donors.

Germline-derived CDR1 and CDR2 are SGHAT and FQNNGV. V gave up 5 bases and J gave up 7 bases, with 12 bases separating them. This CDR3 is built from 13 residues. The PCR employed 60 Vbeta primers together with 13 Jbeta primers. Libraries were prepared by immunoSEQ multiplex PCR; TCRdb keeps only in-frame clonotypes and omits some of them. The profile shows about 130,000 clones, 77% of them singletons. Turning to this clone: Its specificity is not known.

Source material: PBMCs. This TCR was recovered from a male donor in good health and CMV-seronegative. The chain recombines TRBV11-2 with TRBJ2-1; D possibly corresponds to TRBD1 (6 bases). The CDR3: CASSLTRGNEQFF. CDR3 nucleotides: TGTGCCAGCAGCCTCACCAGGGGAAATGAGCAGTTCTTC.